A selection of T cell receptor beta chains follows, all from one sample in a study of PD-1 blockade in classical Hodgkin lymphoma. Method: immunoSEQ multiplex PCR; TCRdb's copy keeps in-frame clones and lacks some. The table includes 47,000 or so clones, approximately 91% detected once. The sequencing sample was made of peripheral blood mononuclear cells (PBMCs). The receptors originated from a human donor with classical Hodgkin lymphoma. Each CDR3 is given with its conserved first and last residue. D genes are given only for firm matches. Where a row states a size, it is once, few, many or the class of an expanded clone; other rows omit it.

d_gene: NA
v_gene: TRBV6-5
j_gene: TRBJ1-2
abundance: once
CDR3nt: TGTGCCACCTCGTATTCGGGGTATGGCTACACCTTC
CDR3aa: CATSYSGYGYTF

d_gene: NA
v_gene: TRBV28
j_gene: TRBJ1-5
abundance: NA
CDR3nt: TGTGCCAGCAGTTTATACCGCGGTTTTACCCAGCATTTT
CDR3aa: CASSLYRGFTQHF

d_gene: NA
v_gene: TRBV7-2
j_gene: TRBJ2-2
abundance: NA
CDR3nt: TGTGCCAGCACACAACCAGGACTCAACACCGGGGAGCTGTTTTTT
CDR3aa: CASTQPGLNTGELFF

d_gene: TRBD2
v_gene: TRBV29-1
j_gene: TRBJ2-5
abundance: NA
CDR3nt: TGCAGCGTCGGGACTAGCGGGACGATACAAGAGACCCAGTACTTC
CDR3aa: CSVGTSGTIQETQYF

d_gene: TRBD1
v_gene: TRBV28
j_gene: TRBJ2-7
abundance: NA
CDR3nt: TGTGCCAGCAGACAGGGGCGGAATCCCCCATACGAGCAGTACTTC
CDR3aa: CASRQGRNPPYEQYF

d_gene: TRBD1
v_gene: TRBV7-3
j_gene: TRBJ2-1
abundance: NA
CDR3nt: TGTGCCAGCAGCTTCCCGACAGGGGGCGGGAAGAATGAGCAGTTCTTC
CDR3aa: CASSFPTGGGKNEQFF

d_gene: TRBD2
v_gene: TRBV5-4
j_gene: TRBJ2-7
abundance: NA
CDR3nt: TGTGCCAGCAGCCTGCGGGGAGGGCCAGGGTACGAGCAGTACTTC
CDR3aa: CASSLRGGPGYEQYF

d_gene: NA
v_gene: TRBV11-2
j_gene: TRBJ2-1
abundance: NA
CDR3nt: TGTGCCAGCAGCTTAGGTGTCAATGAGCAGTTCTTC
CDR3aa: CASSLGVNEQFF

d_gene: TRBD2
v_gene: TRBV27
j_gene: TRBJ2-1
abundance: NA
CDR3nt: TGTGCCAGCAGTTTATCTCTGCGGGAGGGCGACAATGAGCAGTTCTTC
CDR3aa: CASSLSLREGDNEQFF

d_gene: TRBD1
v_gene: TRBV28
j_gene: TRBJ1-1
abundance: NA
CDR3nt: TGTGCCAGCAGCACAGGGGTTTTATCAGCTTTCTTT
CDR3aa: CASSTGVLSAFF

d_gene: TRBD2
v_gene: TRBV6-4
j_gene: TRBJ2-1
abundance: NA
CDR3nt: TGTGCCAGCAGTCGGGGGGGCAATGATGAGCAGTTCTTC
CDR3aa: CASSRGGNDEQFF

d_gene: TRBD2
v_gene: TRBV11-2
j_gene: TRBJ2-1
abundance: NA
CDR3nt: TGTGCCAGCAGCCGGTTGGCGGGAGGTTACAATGAGCAGTTCTTC
CDR3aa: CASSRLAGGYNEQFF

d_gene: TRBD1
v_gene: TRBV18
j_gene: TRBJ2-7
abundance: NA
CDR3nt: TGTGCCAGCTCACCAGGGACAGGGGTGTACGAGCAGTACTTC
CDR3aa: CASSPGTGVYEQYF

d_gene: TRBD1
v_gene: TRBV28
j_gene: TRBJ1-1
abundance: NA
CDR3nt: TGTGCCAGCAGTCCACCGGGACAGGGGGCGGACACTGAAGCTTTCTTT
CDR3aa: CASSPPGQGADTEAFF

d_gene: TRBD2
v_gene: TRBV2
j_gene: TRBJ2-3
abundance: NA
CDR3nt: TGTGCCTGCGGACTAGCGGGAGACACAGATACGCAGTATTTT
CDR3aa: CACGLAGDTDTQYF

d_gene: NA
v_gene: TRBV19
j_gene: TRBJ2-6
abundance: once
CDR3nt: TGTGCCAGTAGAGAGGGGAGCTCTGGGGCCAACGTCCTGACTTTC
CDR3aa: CASREGSSGANVLTF

d_gene: TRBD2
v_gene: TRBV28
j_gene: TRBJ2-4
abundance: NA
CDR3nt: TGTGCCAGCAGGGTAGCGGGAGGGTCGGACAAAAACATTCAGTACTTC
CDR3aa: CASRVAGGSDKNIQYF

d_gene: TRBD1
v_gene: TRBV7-9
j_gene: TRBJ1-2
abundance: once
CDR3nt: TGTGCCAGCAGCGCTGTCAGCAGGGGGTCCCCGCTAAACTATGGCTACACCTTC
CDR3aa: CASSAVSRGSPLNYGYTF

d_gene: NA
v_gene: TRBV7-3
j_gene: TRBJ2-3
abundance: NA
CDR3nt: TGTGCCAGCAGCTTAGGGGTAGCATACACAGATACGCAGTATTTT
CDR3aa: CASSLGVAYTDTQYF

d_gene: TRBD2
v_gene: TRBV5-4
j_gene: TRBJ2-7
abundance: NA
CDR3nt: TGTGCCAGCGCAACGCGGGCTAGCGGGATCTACGAGCAGTACTTC
CDR3aa: CASATRASGIYEQYF

d_gene: TRBD1
v_gene: TRBV25-1
j_gene: TRBJ1-2
abundance: NA
CDR3nt: TGTGCCAGCAGTGAACGGGTCGACAGGGAATACACCTTC
CDR3aa: CASSERVDREYTF

d_gene: TRBD1
v_gene: TRBV5-1
j_gene: TRBJ1-3
abundance: NA
CDR3nt: TGCGCCAGCAGCTCGACCGGGACAGTCTCTGGAAACACCATATATTTT
CDR3aa: CASSSTGTVSGNTIYF

d_gene: NA
v_gene: TRBV9
j_gene: TRBJ1-2
abundance: NA
CDR3nt: TGTGCCAGCAGCGCGACAGTTGTGGGTGGCTACACCTTC
CDR3aa: CASSATVVGGYTF

d_gene: TRBD1
v_gene: TRBV14
j_gene: TRBJ2-1
abundance: NA
CDR3nt: TGTGCCAGCAGCCAAGATTGGGACAGGGGGCTTTACAATGAGCAGTTCTTC
CDR3aa: CASSQDWDRGLYNEQFF

d_gene: NA
v_gene: TRBV11-3
j_gene: TRBJ2-3
abundance: NA
CDR3nt: TGTGCCAGCAGCCTCCCGGACGGCACAGATACGCAGTATTTT
CDR3aa: CASSLPDGTDTQYF

d_gene: NA
v_gene: TRBV29-1
j_gene: TRBJ2-1
abundance: NA
CDR3nt: TGCAGCGTCCTAGTCGCGGATGAGCAGTTCTTC
CDR3aa: CSVLVADEQFF

d_gene: TRBD2
v_gene: TRBV15
j_gene: TRBJ2-2
abundance: once
CDR3nt: TGTGCCACCAGCAGAGATCTTGGACTAGCGGCCAAGGTGTTTTTT
CDR3aa: CATSRDLGLAAKVFF

d_gene: NA
v_gene: TRBV6-5
j_gene: TRBJ1-3
abundance: NA
CDR3nt: TGTGCCAGCAGTTACTCGAGCGGGGTTTCAGGAAACACCATATATTTT
CDR3aa: CASSYSSGVSGNTIYF

d_gene: TRBD2
v_gene: TRBV27
j_gene: TRBJ2-2
abundance: NA
CDR3nt: TGTGCCAGCAACCCAACCCGACTAGCCCACACCGGGGAGCTGTTTTTT
CDR3aa: CASNPTRLAHTGELFF

d_gene: TRBD2
v_gene: TRBV5-1
j_gene: TRBJ2-5
abundance: once
CDR3nt: TGCGCCAGCAGCTCCATGACTAGCGGGAATGGGGAGACCCAGTACTTC
CDR3aa: CASSSMTSGNGETQYF

d_gene: NA
v_gene: TRBV11-2
j_gene: TRBJ2-3
abundance: NA
CDR3nt: TGTGCCAGCAGCTATTTACCAGGGGGGAGGACAGATACGCAGTATTTT
CDR3aa: CASSYLPGGRTDTQYF